What follows are 29 T cell receptor beta chains derived from one specimen sequenced in a study of T cell changes during pregnancy in multiple sclerosis. Only in-frame clones appear in the TCRdb table, and some are missing; sequencing was by immunoSEQ multiplex PCR. The table records more than 40,000 clones, 91% of them present only once. Sequences were derived from CD8+ T cells from peripheral blood mononuclear cells, sampled after pregnancy. The receptor source for this set is a female donor with multiple sclerosis, enrolled in a pregnancy study.

This clone was recorded only once. This chain links TRBV7-2 with TRBJ2-1; 10 bases align to TRBD1. With 5 bases clipped from V and 7 bases from J, the junction kept 11 bases outside the gene matches. The germline CDR1 and CDR2 sequences are SGHTA and FQGNSA. The CDR3 totals 16 residues. The CDR3 DNA sequence: TGTGCCAGCAGCCGGCCCGACAGGGGGCTTCGTAATGAGCAGTTCTTC. Its protein is CASSRPDRGLRNEQFF.

The CDR3 protein is CASSQTTGSGANVLTF. The CDR3 DNA is TGCGCCAGCAGCCAAACTACAGGGTCTGGGGCCAACGTCCTGACTTTC. V and J are TRBV4-3 and TRBJ2-6; TRBD1 is a possible D gene (6 bases). CDR1 is LGHNA and CDR2 is YSLEER in the germline V gene. The CDR3 extends over 16 amino acids. V shed 2 bases and J shed 1 base, with 9 bases lying between them.

The chain links TRBV7-7 to TRBJ1-1; D is perhaps TRBD1 (6 bases). This CDR3 region has 17 residues. From germline, CDR1 is SSHAT and CDR2 FNYEAQ (reference sequence). V dropped 5 bases and J dropped 1 base, with 20 bases sitting between them. This chain's CDR3 is CASSPLPGHRQNTEAFF. The CDR3 nucleotides are TGTGCCAGCAGCCCCTTACCGGGACACAGGCAGAACACTGAAGCTTTCTTT.

This sequence joins TRBV9 and TRBJ2-5, with a weak D call TRBD1 (6 bases). The V end lost 4 bases, the J end lost 1 base, and 11 bases lay between the germline ends. CDR1 and CDR2 (germline): SGDLS, YYNGEE. The CDR3 length is 14 residues. The CDR3 DNA reads as TGTGCCAGCAGCCCGACAGGCTCCCAAGAGACCCAGTACTTC. The encoded protein is CASSPTGSQETQYF. Together with reference TRBV9 and TRBJ2-5, the CDR3 gives the full variable domain: DSGVTQTPKHLITATGQRVTLRCSPRSGDLSVYWYQQSLDQGLQFLIQYYNGEERAKGNILERFSAQQFPDLHSELNLSSLELGDSALYFCASSPTGSQETQYFGPGTRLLVL.

This clone was detected once. J is TRBJ2-4 and V is TRBV4-3; weak D call: TRBD2 (6 bases). In germline, CDR1 is LGHNA, CDR2 YSLEER. Trimming shortened V by 3 bases and J by 1 base, and 7 bases separated the two germline ends. This CDR3 contains 14 residues. This chain's CDR3 is CASSHRGAKNIQYF. CDR3 DNA sequence: TGCGCCAGCAGCCACCGGGGGGCCAAAAACATTCAGTACTTC.

The J gene is TRBJ2-7, the V gene TRBV2; 9 bases are shared with TRBD2. The CDR3 runs 13 residues. CDR1 is SNHLY and CDR2 is FYNNEI in the germline V gene. Trimming took 7 bases from V and 3 from J; bases not matched to a gene: 4. CDR3 loop: CASMRGGNYEQYF. DNA of the CDR3: TGTGCCAGCATGCGGGGGGGCAACTACGAGCAGTACTTC.

The rearrangement links TRBV7-8 to TRBJ2-5; possibly TRBD1 for D (6 bases). Germline CDR1 SGHVS, CDR2 FQNEAQ. V shed 4 bases and J shed 1 base, with 10 bases lying between them. The CDR3 extends over 14 amino acids. The DNA for the CDR3 is TGTGCCAGCAGCTCCGACAGGCTCCAAGAGACCCAGTACTTC. Its translation: CASSSDRLQETQYF. Full variable domain (rest looked up from reference TRBV7-8 and TRBJ2-5): GAGVSQSPRYKVAKRGQDVALRCDPISGHVSLFWYQQALGQGPEFLTYFQNEAQLDKSGLPSDRFFAERPEGSVSTLKIQRTQQEDSAVYLCASSSDRLQETQYFGPGTRLLVL.

The chain uses TRBV11-1 and TRBJ1-5; D possibly corresponds to TRBD1 (6 bases). Germline values: CDR1 SGHAT, CDR2 FQDESV (reference sequence). The CDR3 runs 16 residues. Trimming removed 1 base at V and 5 bases at J, with 15 bases between. The CDR3 sequence is CASSLVQGRSYQPQHF. The CDR3 DNA reads TGTGCCAGCAGCTTAGTACAGGGACGAAGCTATCAGCCCCAGCATTTT.

This clone was observed a handful of times. The chain combines TRBV6-4 with TRBJ2-3, with 10 bases matching TRBD2. This CDR3 is built from 17 residues. Per the germline V gene, CDR1 is MRHNA and CDR2 is SNTAGT. V shed 2 bases and J 1 base; nucleotides not matched to a gene: 6. The CDR3 nucleotides are TGTGCCAGCAGTGACCTTCCGGGGACTAGCGGCACAGATACGCAGTATTTT. It encodes CASSDLPGTSGTDTQYF.

CDR3 DNA sequence: TGTGCCAGCATACTCTCGGACTATGGCTACACCTTC. Translating gives CASILSDYGYTF. This chain links TRBV2 with TRBJ1-2; D remains ambiguous. The V gene's germline CDR1 is SNHLY and CDR2 FYNNEI. Deletions cut 7 bases from V and 3 bases from J, with 9 bases between. The CDR3 runs 12 residues. Together with reference TRBV2 and TRBJ1-2, the CDR3 gives the full variable domain: EPEVTQTPSHQVTQMGQEVILRCVPISNHLYFYWYRQILGQKVEFLVSFYNNEISEKSEIFDDQFSVERPDGSNFTLKIRSTKLEDSAMYFCASILSDYGYTFGSGTRLTVV.

This chain links TRBV28 with TRBJ2-5, with 7 nucleotides matching TRBD2. This CDR3 is built from 13 residues. The V and J ends lost 6 bases and 3 bases, in that order; junction bases with no gene match: 4. Germline loops: CDR1 MDHEN, CDR2 SYDVKM. CDR3 sequence reads: CASSRGREETQYF. DNA for the CDR3: TGTGCCAGCAGCCGAGGGAGGGAAGAGACCCAGTACTTC.

The chain couples TRBV13 to TRBJ2-1; 9 bases align to TRBD2. CDR1 is PRHDT, CDR2 FYEKMQ, per germline (reference sequence). This CDR3 is built from 15 residues. V trimming: 5 bases; J trimming: 5 bases; junction bases outside the gene matches: 7. This chain's CDR3 is CASSPPSGAHNEQFF. CDR3 nucleotide sequence: TGTGCCAGCAGCCCTCCTAGCGGGGCTCACAATGAGCAGTTCTTC.

This chain joins TRBV6-6 and TRBJ1-5, with D unresolved. Germline CDR1 reads MNHNY; CDR2 reads SVGAGI (reference sequence). Between the trimmed V and J ends, which lost 5 bases and 2 bases, there was a span of 10 bases. CDR3 length: 14 residues. The CDR3 bases are TGTGCCAGCAGTCCCGGAGCGCGCAATCAGCCCCAGCATTTT. This encodes CASSPGARNQPQHF.

The rearrangement uses TRBV4-2 and TRBJ2-5, with D possibly TRBD1 on 5 matching bases. The V end was cut by 0 bases, the J end by 5 bases, with 13 bases between. This CDR3 spans 15 amino acids. Looked up from germline, CDR1 is LGHNA and CDR2 is YNFKEQ. Here the CDR3 DNA reads TGTGCCAGCAGCCAAGAGGTAAAGGCAGGGGAGACCCAGTACTTC. This gives the protein CASSQEVKAGETQYF.

The rearrangement uses TRBV7-2 and TRBJ2-5, with 7 bases identical to TRBD2. This CDR3 has 15 amino acids. V trimming: 3 bases; J trimming: 7 bases; junction bases outside the gene matches: 11. In germline, CDR1 is SGHTA, CDR2 FQGNSA. CDR3: CASSLGPFERGTQYF. CDR3 DNA sequence: TGTGCCAGCAGCTTGGGGCCATTCGAGCGGGGGACCCAGTACTTC.

The chain combines TRBV6-1 with TRBJ2-3; maybe TRBD1 (6 bases). V lost 3 bases and J lost 4, with 17 bases in between. This CDR3 comprises 16 residues. Germline V gene sequence: CDR1 MNHNS, CDR2 SASEGT. The CDR3 reads CASSDHRVMVPDTQYF. CDR3 coding DNA: TGTGCCAGCAGTGACCACAGGGTCATGGTCCCAGATACGCAGTATTTT.

The CDR3 is CSVIEGDSGNTIYF. CDR3 DNA: TGCAGCGTCATAGAGGGGGACTCTGGAAACACCATATATTTT. This chain links TRBV29-1 with TRBJ1-3, with D maybe TRBD1 (6 bases). The CDR3 extends over 14 amino acids. Germline V lookup: CDR1 SQVTM, CDR2 ANQGSEA. Trimming stripped 6 bases from V and 0 bases from J, with 12 bases between. Complete variable domain (other parts from reference TRBV29-1 and TRBJ1-3): SAVISQKPSRDICQRGTSLTIQCQVDSQVTMMFWYRQQPGQSLTLIATANQGSEATYESGFVIDKFPISRPNLTFSTLTVSNMSPEDSSIYLCSVIEGDSGNTIYFGEGSWLTVV.

The chain combines TRBV7-2 with TRBJ1-2; D is ambiguous. The CDR3 has 14 residues. The V end was cut by 1 base, the J end by 4 bases, with 10 bases between. Germline loops: CDR1 SGHTA, CDR2 FQGNSA. The CDR3 coding sequence is TGTGCCAGCAGCTTAGAGAGGGCTGGCTATGGCTACACCTTC. Encoded protein: CASSLERAGYGYTF.

The chain carries TRBV7-9 and TRBJ2-1; D may be TRBD1 (6 bases). The CDR3 length is 14 residues. CDR1 is SEHNR and CDR2 is FQNEAQ in the germline V gene (reference sequence). Trimming left V 5 bases short and J 0 bases short, with 8 bases between. The CDR3 protein is CASSQGSSYNEQFF. Written as DNA, the CDR3 is TGTGCCAGCAGCCAGGGGAGCTCCTACAATGAGCAGTTCTTC.

The J gene is TRBJ1-2, the V gene TRBV4-1; D not resolved. Trimming left V 0 bases short and J 0 bases short, with 5 bases between. The germline V gene encodes CDR1 MGHRA and CDR2 YSYEKL. The CDR3 covers 14 residues. For the CDR3, the DNA is TGCGCCAGCAGCCAAGACAGGTCTAACTATGGCTACACCTTC. Its translation is CASSQDRSNYGYTF.

CDR3: CASLGAGVTGELFF. In DNA, the CDR3 is TGTGCCAGCCTCGGCGCGGGAGTTACCGGGGAGCTGTTTTTT. This rearrangement joins TRBV2 to TRBJ2-2; 7 bases align to TRBD2. V gave up 8 bases and J gave up 5 bases; unmatched junction bases: 8. The germline V gene has CDR1 SNHLY and CDR2 FYNNEI. The CDR3 spans 14 residues.

The chain joins TRBV4-2 to TRBJ1-3; D call uncertain. The CDR3 is 16 amino acids. Germline loops: CDR1 LGHNA, CDR2 YNFKEQ. The V end was cut by 0 bases, the J end by 2 bases, with 11 bases between. The CDR3 DNA reads TGTGCCAGCAGCCAAGAGAGGTCGGGGACTGGAAACACCATATATTTT. Amino acid sequence: CASSQERSGTGNTIYF.

This clone was recorded only once. The rearrangement links TRBV7-9 to TRBJ1-2; 12 nucleotides match TRBD1. This CDR3 is built from 15 residues. The V gene's germline CDR1 is SEHNR and CDR2 FQNEAQ (reference sequence). V lost 0 bases, J lost 6 bases, and 2 bases stayed unmatched. CDR3 in amino acids: CASSLAGQGANGYTF. Here the CDR3 DNA reads TGTGCCAGCAGCTTAGCGGGACAGGGGGCCAATGGCTACACCTTC.

The gene calls are TRBV7-6 and TRBJ1-2; a possible D gene is TRBD1 (5 bases). The CDR3 covers 15 residues. Germline V gene sequence: CDR1 SGHVS, CDR2 FNYEAQ. V was clipped by 3 bases and J by 3 bases, with 14 bases between them. CDR3: CASSLSGGIDYGYTF. The CDR3 DNA sequence: TGTGCCAGCAGCTTGTCCGGGGGGATCGACTATGGCTACACCTTC.

The chain has TRBV5-4 and TRBJ2-1, with TRBD2 matching over 9 bases. In germline, CDR1 is SGHNT, CDR2 YYREEE (reference sequence). Trimming at V came to 3 bases and at J to 9 bases, leaving 4 bases not matched to a gene. The CDR3 is 13 amino acids. CDR3 loop: CASSWGLASEQFF. The DNA of the CDR3 is TGTGCCAGCAGCTGGGGACTAGCCAGTGAGCAGTTCTTC.

This rearrangement joins TRBV4-2 to TRBJ2-6; D may be TRBD1 (6 bases). Trimming stripped 3 bases from V and 0 bases from J, with 9 bases between. Germline lookup yields CDR1 LGHNA and CDR2 YNFKEQ. The CDR3 sequence is 16 residues long. The CDR3 DNA is TGTGCCAGCAGCCAGGACAGAGACTCTGGGGCCAACGTCCTGACTTTC. Translation: CASSQDRDSGANVLTF.

The genes are TRBV2 and TRBJ2-7, with D possibly matching TRBD2 (5 bases). CDR1 and CDR2 from the germline V gene are SNHLY and FYNNEI. The V end was cut by 6 bases, the J end by 2 bases, with 11 bases between. The CDR3 has 13 amino acids. The CDR3 DNA is TGTGCCAGCAGCGACTCCGGGACCTACGAGCAGTACTTC. Protein sequence: CASSDSGTYEQYF.

The chain recombines TRBV4-2 with TRBJ2-3; 9 nucleotides line up with TRBD2. Germline V gene data show CDR1 as LGHNA and CDR2 as YNFKEQ. Trimming took 0 bases from V and 5 from J; bases not matched to a gene: 6. The CDR3 runs 16 residues. DNA of the CDR3: TGTGCCAGCAGCCAAGACGGCGGGGGGGATGAAGATACGCAGTATTTT. It specifies CASSQDGGGDEDTQYF.

The count of this clone is one. The rearrangement links TRBV12-5 to TRBJ1-5; D is possibly TRBD1 (5 bases). V gave up 4 bases and J gave up 0 bases, with 13 bases separating them. The CDR3 sequence is 16 residues long. Germline-derived CDR1 and CDR2 are LGHNT and FRNRAP. The CDR3 loop is CASGSDRDLSNQPQHF. In DNA, the CDR3 is TGTGCTAGTGGTTCTGACAGAGACCTTAGCAATCAGCCCCAGCATTTT.